This record covers a single TCR beta chain. This sample is drawn from a study of cytomegalovirus exposure and HLA in healthy donors. Germline V gene sequence: CDR1 SGHTA, CDR2 FQGNSA. V lost 3 bases and J lost 6; bases outside the gene matches: 8. The CDR3 totals 15 residues. Vbeta (60) and Jbeta (13) primers were used in the PCR. Clones were read by immunoSEQ multiplex PCR, and TCRdb kept only the in-frame ones, dropping some. The data show about 120,000 clones, with roughly 80% seen just once and 22% held by the top ten. The sequenced sample was PBMCs. The sequence was collected from a man aged 25-40 years in good health and CMV-seropositive. The chain employs TRBV7-2 and TRBJ2-7; 10 nucleotides line up with TRBD2. This CDR3 reads CASSFQRGGLGEQYF. The CDR3 bases are TGTGCCAGCAGCTTTCAGCGGGGGGGCCTTGGCGAGCAGTACTTC.